These T cell receptor beta chains were read from a single sample in a study of blood T cell repertoires in COVID-19. Assay used: immunoSEQ multiplex PCR; TCRdb lists only in-frame clones, some missing. The table lists 50,000 to 75,000 clones, about 80% of them singletons. The sample taken for sequencing was peripheral blood. Source of these receptors: an elderly woman with acute or convalescent COVID-19. Each CDR3 is given with its conserved first and last residue. A D gene is named only where the DNA matches it firmly. For some rows the clone size is stated as once, few or many, or as a class when expanded; others skip it.

TRBD1,TRBV5-6,17,TRBJ2-3,NA,CASSLARGRVTTDTQYF,TGTGCCAGCAGCTTGGCCAGGGGGCGGGTGACCACAGATACGCAGTATTTT
NA,TRBV28,12,TRBJ2-7,NA,CATTRGLGEQYF,TGTGCCACCACGCGGGGTTTGGGCGAGCAGTACTTC
NA,TRBV4-1,17,TRBJ1-1,NA,CASSSPWGRGWDTEAFF,TGCGCCAGCAGCTCCCCATGGGGCAGGGGATGGGACACTGAAGCTTTCTTT
TRBD2,TRBV6-1,15,TRBJ2-7,NA,CASSEGSGGTYEQYF,TGTGCCAGCAGTGAGGGTAGCGGGGGCACCTACGAGCAGTACTTC
NA,TRBV12-3/TRBV12-4,11,TRBJ2-1,NA,CASSLSDEQFF,TGTGCCAGCAGTTTGTCCGATGAGCAGTTCTTC
NA,TRBV28,13,TRBJ1-2,NA,CASSLLSDKGYTF,TGTGCCAGCAGTTTATTATCTGACAAGGGCTACACCTTC
NA,TRBV7-6,16,TRBJ1-6,NA,CASSLRGGTYNSPLHF,TGTGCCAGCAGCTTGCGCGGGGGGACCTATAATTCACCCCTCCACTTT
NA,TRBV5-6,13,TRBJ1-6,few,CASRPDRSSPLHF,TGTGCCAGCAGACCGGACAGAAGTTCACCCCTCCACTTT
NA,TRBV4-3,15,TRBJ2-2,NA,CASSRVEANTGELFF,TGCGCCAGCAGCCGGGTGGAGGCGAACACCGGGGAGCTGTTTTTT
NA,TRBV28,14,TRBJ1-1,NA,CASSVVGGRTEAFF,TGTGCCAGCAGTGTGGTGGGGGGGCGCACTGAAGCTTTCTTT
NA,TRBV28,11,TRBJ2-3,few,CASSSRYTQYF,TGTGCCAGCAGTAGCCGGTATACGCAGTATTTT
NA,TRBV3-1/TRBV3-2,19,TRBJ2-2,once,CASSHPSVRRPPNTGELFF,TGTGCCAGCAGCCACCCAAGTGTCCGGAGGCCACCGAACACCGGGGAGCTGTTTTTT
TRBD2,TRBV2,14,TRBJ2-7,few,CASSGLAGGGEQYF,TGTGCCAGCAGTGGACTAGCGGGAGGAGGAGAGCAGTACTTC
TRBD2,TRBV10-2,16,TRBJ2-7,once,CASSDILAGASYEQYF,TGCGCCAGCAGTGATATTTTAGCGGGAGCGTCCTACGAGCAGTACTTC
NA,TRBV7-9,13,TRBJ1-1,few,CASSLTVNTEAFF,TGTGCCAGCAGCTTAACTGTGAACACTGAAGCTTTCTTT
NA,TRBV5-1,14,TRBJ2-3,NA,CASSPRAGTDTQYF,TGCGCCAGCAGCCCCAGGGCTGGCACAGATACGCAGTATTTT
NA,TRBV5-5,14,TRBJ1-4,NA,CASSLERWNEKLFF,TGTGCCAGCAGCTTGGAACGGTGGAATGAAAAACTGTTTTTT
TRBD1,TRBV7-2,17,TRBJ2-1,NA,CASSKWTGGLSDNEQFF,TGTGCCAGCAGCAAGTGGACAGGGGGGCTATCAGACAATGAGCAGTTCTTC
NA,TRBV30,13,TRBJ2-3,NA,CAWNRLPADTQYF,TGTGCCTGGAACCGCCTACCGGCAGATACGCAGTATTTT
NA,TRBV3-1/TRBV3-2,16,TRBJ1-2,NA,CASSQDLTILRYGYTF,TGTGCCAGCAGCCAAGATTTGACGATACTACGCTATGGCTACACCTTC
NA,TRBV21-1,19,TRBJ2-7,once,CASSKVRGIGDSCIREQYF,TGTGCCAGCAGCAAAGTACGAGGCATCGGTGACTCCTGTATTCGGGAGCAGTACTTC
NA,TRBV7-2,13,TRBJ2-2,NA,CASSPRRSGELFF,TGTGCCAGCAGCCCACGGAGGTCCGGGGAGCTGTTTTTT
NA,TRBV9,16,TRBJ1-4,few,CASSGQRGTTNEKLFF,TGTGCCAGCAGTGGACAGAGGGGAACAACTAATGAAAAACTGTTTTTT
TRBD2,TRBV11-3,14,TRBJ2-2,NA,CASSFNSGSGELFF,TGTGCCAGCAGCTTCAATAGCGGGAGCGGGGAGCTGTTTTTT
TRBD1,TRBV10-1,13,TRBJ1-2,few,CASSRQGTYGYTF,TGCGCCAGCAGCAGACAGGGCACCTATGGCTACACCTTC
TRBD1,TRBV29-1,13,TRBJ1-5,NA,CSVEVGTGGPQHF,TGCAGCGTTGAAGTTGGGACAGGAGGGCCCCAGCATTTT
TRBD1,TRBV5-5,14,TRBJ1-3,once,CASSRGQGGNTIYF,TGTGCCAGCAGCCGAGGACAGGGTGGGAACACCATATATTTT
TRBD2,TRBV7-9,15,TRBJ2-1,NA,CASSPPGLAGDEQFF,TGTGCCAGCAGCCCACCGGGACTAGCGGGCGATGAGCAGTTCTTC
NA,TRBV28,14,TRBJ2-3,few,CASRMGGQVLPQYF,TGTGCCAGCAGGATGGGAGGCCAAGTCCTTCCGCAGTATTTT
NA,TRBV12-3/TRBV12-4,13,TRBJ2-2,NA,CASSLGLTGELFF,TGTGCCAGCAGTTTAGGGCTCACCGGGGAGCTGTTTTTT
TRBD2,TRBV7-2,16,TRBJ2-3,NA,CASTAGLAGTRDTQYF,TGTGCCAGCACCGCGGGACTAGCGGGGACTCGGGATACGCAGTATTTT
NA,TRBV2,14,TRBJ2-7,NA,CASSVQGSLTEQYF,TGTGCCAGCAGTGTACAGGGATCCCTTACCGAGCAGTACTTC
NA,TRBV18,14,TRBJ1-1,NA,CASSGSGGSAEAFF,TGTGCCAGCTCAGGCTCCGGGGGAAGCGCTGAAGCTTTCTTT
NA,TRBV5-1,16,TRBJ1-1,NA,CASRPSYRAMNTEAFF,TGCGCCAGCAGACCTTCTTACAGGGCAATGAACACTGAAGCTTTCTTT
TRBD2,TRBV5-1,16,TRBJ2-5,NA,CASSLEPAGGGETQYF,TGCGCCAGCAGCTTGGAACCAGCGGGAGGAGGAGAGACCCAGTACTTC
TRBD2,TRBV2,18,TRBJ2-4,NA,CASSERAGVGTAKNIQYF,TGTGCCAGCAGTGAGCGAGCGGGAGTAGGGACGGCCAAAAACATTCAGTACTTC
NA,TRBV3-1/TRBV3-2,15,TRBJ2-2,NA,CASSQDGRATGELFF,TGTGCCAGCAGCCAAGACGGCAGGGCCACCGGGGAGCTGTTTTTT
NA,TRBV19,14,TRBJ2-1,NA,CASGRGNSYNEQFF,TGTGCCAGCGGTCGAGGGAACTCCTACAATGAGCAGTTCTTC
TRBD2,TRBV28,17,TRBJ2-5,NA,CASSLQPGTRGLQTQYF,TGTGCCAGCAGTTTACAACCAGGGACTAGAGGTTTGCAGACCCAGTACTTC
NA,TRBV29-1,14,TRBJ1-5,NA,CSVDQGGFGQPQHF,TGCAGCGTTGACCAGGGAGGGTTTGGTCAGCCCCAGCATTTT